This T cell receptor beta chain was identified in a study of T-cell reconstitution after alpha-beta-depleted transplantation in children. TCRbeta library preparation incorporated unique molecular identifiers. Each CDR3 protein is one row after TCRdb ran MiXCR on the PCR reads. The sample has over 550,000 distinct CDR3 sequences, about 10% seen once; the top ten hold 3.5% to 5%. The CDR3 is 12 residues long. Trimming removed 4 bases from V and 7 bases from J, with 8 bases in between. The germline CDR1 and CDR2 sequences are LGHDT and YNNKEL (reference sequence). This clonotype was seen many times. The source material was PBMCs from the stem cell graft donor, sampled from the stem cell graft. The genes are TRBV3-1 and TRBJ2-1; D is unresolved. This receptor was obtained from a human donor who donated a stem cell graft to a child with acute myeloid leukemia. CDR3 region: CASSPSPNEQFF. CDR3 coding DNA: TGTGCCAGCAGCCCGTCCCCGAATGAGCAGTTCTTC.